Here is one T cell receptor (beta chain) with its context. Sequencing was performed with immunoSEQ multiplex PCR; in TCRdb, only in-frame clones are kept and a portion is missing. The data contain just over 2,000,000 clones, 85% to 95% of them singletons. The sample comes from a study of shared clonotypes between healthy human individuals. The CDR3 totals 13 residues. Unmatched junction bases numbered 3, after V lost 3 bases and J lost 5 bases. Germline-derived CDR1 and CDR2 are SGHRS and YFSETQ. Specimen: naive CD4+ T cells sorted from blood. Indicated subset: CD45RA+ positively selected. The chain is built from TRBV5-1 and TRBJ2-7; 9 positions match TRBD1. The sequence came from a man aged 18 to 35 in good health. The CDR3, as DNA: TGCGCCAGCAGCTCGGACAGGGGCCACGAGCAGTACTTC. Translated, it gives CASSSDRGHEQYF.